The entry that follows covers one TCR beta chain sequence. Antigen: not known. TCRdb keeps only in-frame clones here, not all; method: immunoSEQ multiplex PCR. The sample contains around 40,000 clones, roughly 76% of which appear only once. These data are taken from a study of a mutant IDH1 vaccine in newly diagnosed glioma. Study context: Patients previously underwent radiotherapy, temozolomide, or both, and most underwent both.

Looked up from germline, CDR1 is MNHNS and CDR2 is SASEGT. The length of the CDR3 is 14 residues. The ends were cut back, 2 bases at V and 0 bases at J, with 8 bases in the middle. The time point denotes: week 5, during vaccination. Vaccination used 300 ug of mutant IDH1 20-mer peptide per dose, with topical imiquimod. Specimen: PBMCs, collected from a glioma patient whose treatment included an IDH1 peptide vaccine. The origin of this receptor is a man aged 50 to 59 with glioma. The chain uses TRBV6-1 and TRBJ2-7; TRBD1 is a possible D gene (5 bases). The CDR3 nucleotides read TGTGCCAGCAGTGAATACAGGAGCTCCTACGAGCAGTACTTC. Protein product: CASSEYRSSYEQYF.